One sample yielded the 31 T cell receptor beta chains listed below, sequenced in a study of breast tumors, draining lymph nodes, adjacent tissues. Breast cancer patients provided tissue from their axillary draining lymph nodes. TCRdb analysed the multiplex PCR reads with MiXCR anew, one entry per CDR3 protein. The sample lists 85,000 to 130,000 distinct CDR3 sequences, about 20% seen once, with 1% to 1.5% in the top ten. Sample: axillary lymph node tissue. These receptors all stem from a female donor with breast cancer. Some clones in this sample may be carry-over from other donors' samples.

This clonotype was picked up many times. The gene calls are TRBV7-9 and TRBJ2-1, with unresolved D. Germline CDR1 reads SEHNR; CDR2 reads FQNEAQ (reference sequence). The V end was cut by 1 base, the J end by 1 base, with 8 bases between. CDR3 length: 15 amino acids. As DNA, the CDR3 is TGTGCCAGCAGCTTAGTGTTAGTATCCTACAATGAGCAGTTCTTC. As protein: CASSLVLVSYNEQFF.

This clonotype was recorded at least ten times. The gene calls are TRBV6-1 and TRBJ1-2; D may be TRBD1 (5 bases). The CDR3 length is 13 residues. Germline V CDR1 and CDR2: MNHNS, SASEGT. V lost 2 bases to trimming and J lost 4 bases, with 8 bases between them. The CDR3 loop is CASSESDSYGYTF. The CDR3 DNA sequence: TGTGCCAGCAGTGAATCCGACAGCTATGGCTACACCTTC.

This clonotype came up many times. The chain employs TRBV4-2 and TRBJ1-5, with D unclear. The CDR3 covers 13 residues. V lost 0 bases and J lost 5, with 5 bases in between. From germline, CDR1 is LGHNA and CDR2 YNFKEQ. In nucleotides, the CDR3 is TGTGCCAGCAGCCAAGAGGGCGATCAGCCCCAGCATTTT. It is translated as CASSQEGDQPQHF.

This clonotype has a handful of counts. The chain is built from TRBV29-1 and TRBJ1-1, with D possibly matching TRBD1 (5 bases). Germline CDR1 is SQVTM and CDR2 is ANQGSEA. The CDR3 length is 13 residues. V was pared by 6 bases and J by 3 bases, with 14 bases between. CDR3 bases: TGCAGCGTAGGGGCCCTCAGGGACACTGAAGCTTTCTTT. Encoded protein: CSVGALRDTEAFF.

This clonotype was counted ten times or more. The gene calls are TRBV4-1 and TRBJ1-2; TRBD1 matches 7 bases. Trimming took 3 bases from V and 4 from J; bases not matched to a gene: 8. Germline CDR1 and CDR2: MGHRA and YSYEKL. The CDR3 is 15 amino acids. As DNA, the CDR3 is TGCGCCAGCAGCCACCGGGACAGTTGGGGCTATGGCTACACCTTC. Translated: CASSHRDSWGYGYTF.

At least ten counts were recorded for this clonotype. This chain joins TRBV19 and TRBJ1-4; tentatively, D is TRBD1 (5 bases). There are 13 residues in the CDR3. The V gene's germline CDR1 is LNHDA and CDR2 SQIVND (reference sequence). Trimming left V 3 bases short and J 5 bases short, with 7 bases between. DNA for the CDR3: TGTGCCAGTAGTATGAGGGGCAATGAAAAACTGTTTTTT. It translates to CASSMRGNEKLFF.

This clonotype has at least ten counts. This chain links TRBV5-1 with TRBJ1-3, with D unclear. Trimming removed 0 bases at V and 0 bases at J, with 7 bases between. Germline CDR1 reads SGHRS; CDR2 reads YFSETQ. CDR3 length: 15 amino acids. CDR3 amino acids: CASSLDGYSGNTIYF. DNA of the CDR3: TGCGCCAGCAGCTTGGACGGGTACTCTGGAAACACCATATATTTT.

This chain uses TRBV19 with TRBJ2-1; 9 bases align to TRBD2. Germline trimming cut 10 bases from V and 1 base from J; bases unmatched to any gene: 11. Germline V gene sequence: CDR1 LNHDA, CDR2 SQIVND (reference sequence). The CDR3 runs 16 residues. The CDR3 bases are TGTGCCACGGGGGGGCGGGGGGGCTGGTCCTACAATGAGCAGTTCTTC. Residues: CATGGRGGWSYNEQFF.

Many counts were recorded for this clonotype. The genes are TRBV6-5 and TRBJ2-7; 8 nucleotides line up with TRBD1. The CDR3 consists of 14 residues. Per the germline V gene, CDR1 is MNHEY and CDR2 is SVGAGI. Trimming at V came to 7 bases and at J to 0 bases, leaving 5 bases not matched to a gene. Here the CDR3 DNA reads TGTGCCAGCACTCCGACAGGGGACTCCTACGAGCAGTACTTC. Protein: CASTPTGDSYEQYF.

With regard to this clonotype: A read error may explain this, as a much larger clone is one base away. The chain combines TRBV7-9 with TRBJ2-5, with a possible D match to TRBD1 (5 bases). Germline V lookup: CDR1 SEHNR, CDR2 FQNEAQ (reference sequence). The CDR3 runs 15 residues. V was trimmed by 1 base and J by 0 bases, leaving 9 bases between them. The CDR3 protein is CASSLGTTDQETQYF. In DNA, the CDR3 is TGTGCCAGCAGCTTAGGAACGACAGACCAAGAGACCCAGTACTTC.

As regards this clonotype: This could be a read error, since a much larger clone is one nucleotide away. V gene TRBV19 combines with J gene TRBJ1-2; tentatively, D is TRBD1 (5 bases). In germline, CDR1 is LNHDA, CDR2 SQIVND (reference sequence). The CDR3 totals 14 residues. The CDR3 coding sequence is TGTGCCAATAGTATGGGCGGGACCAGCTATGGCTACACCTTC. Its protein product is CANSMGGTSYGYTF. Using reference TRBV19 and TRBJ1-2 for the parts outside the CDR3, the full variable domain is DGGITQSPKYLFRKEGQNVTLSCEQNLNHDAMYWYRQDPGQGLRLIYYSQIVNDFQKGDIAEGYSVSREKKESFPLTVTSAQKNPTAFYLCANSMGGTSYGYTFGSGTRLTVV.

Remarks on this clonotype: This may be a read error: a much more frequent sequence differs by one nucleotide. J is TRBJ2-1 and V is TRBV4-1, with a possible D match to TRBD1 (5 bases). The CDR3 has 14 residues. Germline V gives CDR1 MGHRA, CDR2 YSYEKL. Written as DNA, the CDR3 is TGCGCCAGCAGCCAAGGGACATCCTACAATGAGCAGTCCTTC. Translating it yields CASSQGTSYNEQSF.

This clonotype was detected many times. The V and J genes are TRBV7-2 and TRBJ1-5; D not resolved. Germline CDR1 and CDR2: SGHTA and FQGNSA. The CDR3 spans 15 residues. Deletions cut 4 bases from V and 4 bases from J, with 14 bases between. In DNA form, the CDR3 reads TGTGCCAGCAGCTCTACACCCTTGAGTAATCAGCCCCAGCATTTT. Translation gives CASSSTPLSNQPQHF.

This clonotype was observed a handful of times. The chain employs TRBV9 and TRBJ2-6; D is unclear. Between the trimmed V and J ends, which lost 0 bases and 6 bases, there was a span of 7 bases. This CDR3 is built from 14 residues. The germline V gene encodes CDR1 SGDLS and CDR2 YYNGEE. The DNA for the CDR3 is TGTGCCAGCAGCGTAGATATGACGGCCAACGTCCTGACTTTC. This codes for CASSVDMTANVLTF.

In this sample, this clonotype turned up many times. The gene calls are TRBV6-1 and TRBJ1-3, with D possibly TRBD1 on 6 matching bases. There are 16 residues in the CDR3. Germline CDR1 is MNHNS and CDR2 is SASEGT. V dropped 2 bases and J dropped 0 bases, with 11 bases sitting between them. In DNA, the CDR3 is TGTGCCAGCAGTGAAACAGGGTTTTTCTCTGGAAACACCATATATTTT. Translating gives CASSETGFFSGNTIYF.

For this clonotype: One base away lies a much larger clone, so this may be a sequencing read error. This rearrangement joins TRBV20-1 to TRBJ2-3; TRBD2 matches 11 bases. Germline assignment: CDR1 DFQATT and CDR2 SNEGSKA (reference sequence). The length of the CDR3 is 17 residues. The chain's CDR3 is CGARDSRLAGYTDTQYF. CDR3 nucleotide sequence: TGCGGTGCTAGAGATTCAAGACTAGCGGGATACACAGATACGCAGTATTTT.

This clonotype was detected many times. The gene calls are TRBV20-1 and TRBJ2-7; 7 bases agree with TRBD2. The CDR3 sequence is 13 residues long. V lost 5 bases to trimming and J lost 0 bases; unmatched junction nucleotides: 4. Germline CDR1 and CDR2: DFQATT and SNEGSKA (reference sequence). CDR3 protein: CSASSGSSYEQYF. The CDR3 DNA follows: TGCAGTGCTTCTAGCGGCAGCTCCTACGAGCAGTACTTC.

This clonotype was picked up many times. This chain links TRBV6-5 with TRBJ1-4, with a tentative D call TRBD1 (5 bases). The CDR3 length is 16 residues. Germline V lookup: CDR1 MNHEY, CDR2 SVGAGI. With 6 bases removed from V and 6 bases from J, the gap between germline ends came to 20 bases. CDR3 residues: CASSTRIGTVDEKLFF. Written as DNA, the CDR3 is TGTGCCAGCAGCACACGCATTGGGACGGTCGATGAAAAACTGTTTTTT.

This clonotype was seen at least ten times. The J gene is TRBJ1-6, the V gene TRBV14; 9 nucleotides align to TRBD1. Trimming at V came to 3 bases and at J to 10 bases, leaving 10 bases not matched to a gene. This CDR3 has 16 residues. Germline assignment: CDR1 SGHDN and CDR2 FVKESK. CDR3 DNA: TGTGCCAGCAGCCAGACCGGGACAGGGAAGAGGTCACCCCTCCACTTT. The encoded protein is CASSQTGTGKRSPLHF.

In this sample, this clonotype turned up a few times. This could be a read error, since a much larger clone is one nucleotide away. The chain is built from TRBV7-9 and TRBJ2-1; D is uncertain. The CDR3 sequence is 13 residues long. Germline CDR1 reads SEHNR; CDR2 reads FQNEAQ (reference sequence). V gave up 4 bases and J gave up 6 bases, with 10 bases separating them. The CDR3 region is CASSSESSNEQFF. CDR3 sequence (DNA): TGTGCCAGCAGCTCTGAATCAAGCAATGAGCAGTTCTTC.

For this clonotype: A clone one base away is much larger, so this may be a read error. This chain connects TRBV7-7 to TRBJ2-3; D remains unclear. Germline CDR1 is SSHAT and CDR2 is FNYEAQ (reference sequence). This CDR3 is 13 amino acids long. This CDR3 reads CASSSSDWDAQYF. CDR3 nucleotides: TGTGCTAGCAGTTCCAGCGATTGGGATGCGCAGTATTTT.

The CDR3 reads CATSRFPGDLIAKNIQYF. The DNA for the CDR3 is TGTGCCACCAGCAGATTCCCAGGGGACCTTATAGCCAAAAACATTCAGTACTTC. The chain joins TRBV15 to TRBJ2-4, with a weak D call TRBD1 (6 bases). Germline CDR1 and CDR2: LNHNV and YYDKDF (reference sequence). Trimming stripped 2 bases from V and 0 bases from J, with 17 bases between. The CDR3 covers 18 residues.

The table lists this clonotype with a count of one. The chain couples TRBV6-5 to TRBJ2-2; tentatively, D is TRBD1 (5 bases). This CDR3 comprises 16 residues. The V end lost 5 bases, the J end lost 6 bases, and 19 bases lay between the germline ends. CDR1 and CDR2 from the germline V gene are MNHEY and SVGAGI. This CDR3 reads CASSRQGRSIAGELFF. CDR3 DNA sequence: TGTGCCAGCAGTCGGCAGGGAAGGTCAATCGCCGGGGAGCTGTTTTTT.

This clonotype was recorded at least ten times. The chain has TRBV15 and TRBJ2-7, with 10 positions matching TRBD2. The germline V gene encodes CDR1 LNHNV and CDR2 YYDKDF (reference sequence). J was trimmed by 5 bases and V by 5 bases; bases with no gene match: 9. This CDR3 has 15 residues. This chain's CDR3 is CATSLNPGLANEQYF. The CDR3 DNA reads TGTGCCACCAGCCTCAATCCGGGACTAGCGAACGAGCAGTACTTC.

This clonotype was picked up many times. The chain uses TRBV19 and TRBJ2-3; 7 bases are a match to TRBD2. Per germline, CDR1 LNHDA and CDR2 SQIVND (reference sequence). The CDR3 runs 21 residues. J gave up 5 bases and V 5 bases, and 28 bases lay outside the gene matches. The CDR3 bases are TGTGCCAGTAGTCGCCGAGGGGCAGGGACGGTAGCGGGCCCCGGGCTAGATACGCAGTATTTT. As protein: CASSRRGAGTVAGPGLDTQYF.

This clonotype was seen a few times. The chain combines TRBV4-1 with TRBJ1-4; D remains unclear. Trimming shortened V by 2 bases and J by 4 bases, and 5 bases separated the two germline ends. The CDR3 is 13 amino acids. Germline V lookup: CDR1 MGHRA, CDR2 YSYEKL. CDR3 nucleotide sequence: TGCGCCAGCAGCCAAACTCTTAATGAAAAACTGTTTTTT. Translated: CASSQTLNEKLFF.

This clonotype was counted many times. V gene TRBV11-2 combines with J gene TRBJ2-7; 9 bases line up with TRBD2. The junction had 3 bases not matched to a gene; V was cut back by 1 base and J by 2 bases. Germline loops: CDR1 SGHAT, CDR2 FQNNGV. The CDR3 loop spans 15 amino acids. Here the CDR3 DNA reads TGTGCCAGCAGCTTAGGGGCTAGCGGGACCTACGAGCAGTACTTC. Residues: CASSLGASGTYEQYF.

Comments on this clonotype: This may be a read error: a much more frequent sequence differs by one nucleotide. The CDR3 spells CASSLATGVGETQCF. Here the CDR3 DNA reads TGTGCCAGCAGCCTCGCGACAGGGGTGGGGGAGACCCAGTGCTTC. The chain links TRBV7-8 to TRBJ2-5; 8 bases map to TRBD1. This CDR3 is 15 amino acids long. The germline V gene has CDR1 SGHVS and CDR2 FQNEAQ.

There are many counts of this clonotype. The J gene is TRBJ2-1, the V gene TRBV7-2; no clear D. Germline lookup yields CDR1 SGHTA and CDR2 FQGNSA. This CDR3 spans 12 amino acids. Trimming removed 0 bases at V and 9 bases at J, with 6 bases between. CDR3 coding DNA: TGTGCCAGCAGCTTAGCGCGGCTTGAGCAGTTCTTC. It encodes CASSLARLEQFF.

This clonotype was seen repeatedly, ten times or more. V is TRBV5-1 and J is TRBJ2-3; D is uncertain. The length of the CDR3 is 15 residues. Germline loops: CDR1 SGHRS, CDR2 YFSETQ. V lost 4 bases and J lost 0, with 12 bases in between. CDR3 in DNA: TGCGCCAGCAGCGATTACGGAAGAAGCACAGATACGCAGTATTTT. Protein product: CASSDYGRSTDTQYF.

The V and J genes are TRBV19 and TRBJ1-5, with 7 bases identical to TRBD1. V trimming: 5 bases; J trimming: 7 bases; junction bases outside the gene matches: 26. Looked up from germline, CDR1 is LNHDA and CDR2 is SQIVND (reference sequence). The CDR3 is 20 amino acids. The CDR3 DNA follows: TGTGCCAGTAGTGTGCCCGGTTGGTCCGACAGGGTCCCTACTTGGCAGCCCCAGCATTTT. This translates into CASSVPGWSDRVPTWQPQHF.